The clone carrying this TCR beta chain was counted a few times. Its specificity is not known. The data stem from a study of STAT5B mutations in CD4+ large granular lymphocyte leukemia. Study conclusions and caveats: Patient CD4-sorted repertoires looked more clonal than healthy CD4+ repertoires, even without putative leukemic clones.

In the original analysis: A productive frequency of 2.59 x 10-5 was the lowest detectable. Clones were read by immunoSEQ multiplex PCR, and TCRdb kept only the in-frame ones, dropping some. The D gene and trimming were derived from the DNA, and the V and J assignments and clone size from that table. Found here are 30,000 to 40,000 clones, more than 60% of them singletons; the top ten hold approximately 2.2%. Source material: CD4+ T cells from blood buffy coats. The source is a human donor in good health.

The CDR3 nucleotides read TGCGCCAGCAGACCCGCAGGGGACTTCACTGAAGCTTTCTTT. It translates to CASRPAGDFTEAFF. The gene calls are TRBV5-1 and TRBJ1-1; a possible D gene is TRBD1 (6 bases). The V and J ends lost 5 bases and 4 bases respectively, with 15 bases between them. This CDR3 has 14 residues. Germline V gives CDR1 SGHRS, CDR2 YFSETQ.